This TCR beta chain was documented in a study of blood T cells in healthy people across ages. This CDR3 comprises 14 residues. Between the trimmed V and J ends, which lost 5 bases and 15 bases, there was a span of 23 bases. The use of a sample-barcoded 5' primer and a J-beta primer mix characterized a second PCR of roughly 7 to 11 cycles. From the 5' RACE reads, TCRdb called clonotypes with MiXCR, one entry per CDR3 protein. The table lists about 1.8 million distinct CDR3 sequences, around 48% of them singletons, with 2.1% in the top ten. This clonotype was picked up a small number of times. Its target is unknown. General study findings and limits: Diversity was higher, and naive CD4+ cells more numerous, in long-lived donors than in aged donors. Unsorted PBMC input precluded a conclusive naive versus antigen-experienced comparison.

Roughly 9.8 milliliters of peripheral blood were drawn from each donor. Extractions gave at least 5 micrograms of total RNA per sample. The genes are TRBV12-3 or TRBV12-4 and TRBJ1-5, with D uncertain. The sequence derives from a woman between 40 and 55 years old in good health. Sequenced: blood. CDR3 in amino acids: CASSTHPDGTGRHF. The CDR3 region has the DNA TGTGCCAGCAGTACCCATCCTGACGGTACGGGGAGGCATTTT.